These T cell receptor beta chains were read from a single sample in a study of CD8+CD57+ T cells in acquired aplastic anemia. TCRdb recomputed calls from the reads with MiXCR, one row per CDR3 protein. The sample carries hundreds of thousands of distinct CDR3 sequences, over 25% recorded once. What was sequenced was sorted CD4+, CD8+, or CD8+CD57+ T cells (not recorded which) from PBMCs. These receptors were taken from a human donor with aplastic anemia. CDR3s include the opening cysteine and the closing phenylalanine or tryptophan. A D gene is named only where the DNA matches it firmly. Clone size is stated in some rows and not others, as once, few, many or a class when expanded.

d_gene: TRBD1; abundance: -; j_gene: TRBJ1-3; v_gene: TRBV2; len: 15; CDR3nt: TGTGCCAGCAGACTGACGACAGGGACTGGAAACACCATATATTTT; CDR3aa: CASRLTTGTGNTIYF
d_gene: -; abundance: -; j_gene: TRBJ1-1; v_gene: TRBV11-2; len: 14; CDR3nt: TGTGCCAGCACCCTAACACAGGGTGATCTTGAAGCTTTCTTT; CDR3aa: CASTLTQGDLEAFF
d_gene: -; abundance: -; j_gene: TRBJ1-1; v_gene: TRBV5-1; len: 15; CDR3nt: TGCGCCAGCAGCTTGGATTCAGCCACGAACACTGAAGCTTTCTTT; CDR3aa: CASSLDSATNTEAFF
d_gene: -; abundance: few; j_gene: TRBJ2-7; v_gene: TRBV7-2; len: 15; CDR3nt: TGTGCCAGCAGCTTAGCACGGGACCTCTCCTACGAGCAGTACTTC; CDR3aa: CASSLARDLSYEQYF
d_gene: -; abundance: many; j_gene: TRBJ1-1; v_gene: TRBV29-1; len: 13; CDR3nt: TGCAGCGTTGAACAGAGGAGTGATACTGAAGCTTTCTTT; CDR3aa: CSVEQRSDTEAFF
d_gene: TRBD1; abundance: many; j_gene: TRBJ1-2; v_gene: TRBV6-1; len: 15; CDR3nt: TGTGCCAGCAGACTAGGACAGGCCGCTAACTATGGCTACACCTTC; CDR3aa: CASRLGQAANYGYTF
d_gene: -; abundance: -; j_gene: TRBJ1-2; v_gene: TRBV10-3; len: 13; CDR3nt: TGTGCCATCAGTGTGCACAGGGAAAATGGCTACACCTTC; CDR3aa: CAISVHRENGYTF
d_gene: -; abundance: -; j_gene: TRBJ2-6; v_gene: TRBV2; len: 18; CDR3nt: TGTGCCAGCAGTGTATCCAGGGTGGGGAGCTCTGGGGCCAACGTCCTGACTTTC; CDR3aa: CASSVSRVGSSGANVLTF
d_gene: -; abundance: few; j_gene: TRBJ2-5; v_gene: TRBV5-1; len: 12; CDR3nt: TGCGCCAGCAGTGACTTATCGGAGACCCAGTACTTC; CDR3aa: CASSDLSETQYF
d_gene: -; abundance: -; j_gene: TRBJ1-2; v_gene: TRBV6-2/TRBV6-3; len: 12; CDR3nt: TGTGCCAGCATCGGCAGAAGTTATGGCTACACCTTC; CDR3aa: CASIGRSYGYTF
d_gene: TRBD1; abundance: few; j_gene: TRBJ1-6; v_gene: TRBV19; len: 15; CDR3nt: TGTGCCAGTAGTATCCGTGAGACAGGGAATTCACCCCTCCACTTT; CDR3aa: CASSIRETGNSPLHF
d_gene: -; abundance: -; j_gene: TRBJ2-1; v_gene: TRBV19; len: 16; CDR3nt: TGTGCCAGTAGTATAGACCGAGCCGCTTATCTTAATGAGCAGTTCTTC; CDR3aa: CASSIDRAAYLNEQFF
d_gene: TRBD1; abundance: many; j_gene: TRBJ1-1; v_gene: TRBV24-1; len: 15; CDR3nt: TGTGCCACCAGTGATCGAACCCAGGGGGACACTGAAGCTTTCTTT; CDR3aa: CATSDRTQGDTEAFF
d_gene: TRBD1; abundance: -; j_gene: TRBJ2-7; v_gene: TRBV6-1; len: 16; CDR3nt: TGTGCCAGCAGTGAATATGACAGGGGCACGACCTACGAGCAGTACTTC; CDR3aa: CASSEYDRGTTYEQYF
d_gene: -; abundance: many; j_gene: TRBJ2-6; v_gene: TRBV24-1; len: 17; CDR3nt: TGTGCCACCAGTGATCCTCGGGACGCTCGTGGGGCCAACGTCCTGACTTTC; CDR3aa: CATSDPRDARGANVLTF
d_gene: TRBD2; abundance: -; j_gene: TRBJ2-1; v_gene: TRBV14; len: 14; CDR3nt: TGTGCCAGCAGCCAAGTTCGGGGGGGCGCTGAGCAGTTCTTC; CDR3aa: CASSQVRGGAEQFF
d_gene: -; abundance: -; j_gene: TRBJ2-3; v_gene: TRBV2; len: 14; CDR3nt: TGTGCCAGCAGTGGCCAGACTAAAGCAGATACGCAGTATTTT; CDR3aa: CASSGQTKADTQYF
d_gene: -; abundance: -; j_gene: TRBJ2-2; v_gene: TRBV14; len: 15; CDR3nt: TGTGCCAGCAGCCCTTGGACGGGGACGACCGGGGAGCTGTCTTTT; CDR3aa: CASSPWTGTTGELSF
d_gene: -; abundance: many; j_gene: TRBJ2-6; v_gene: TRBV5-1; len: 17; CDR3nt: TGCGCCAGCAGCTTGGCACTCAGGGGCTCTGGGGCCAACGTCCTGACTTTC; CDR3aa: CASSLALRGSGANVLTF
d_gene: TRBD1; abundance: few; j_gene: TRBJ1-6; v_gene: TRBV24-1; len: 13; CDR3nt: TGTGCCACCAGTGACAGGGGGCAGTCACCCCTCCACTTT; CDR3aa: CATSDRGQSPLHF
d_gene: TRBD1; abundance: -; j_gene: TRBJ1-2; v_gene: TRBV25-1; len: 15; CDR3nt: TGTGCCAGCAGTTATACGACAGGGGGCGGGTATGGCTACACCTTC; CDR3aa: CASSYTTGGGYGYTF
d_gene: TRBD1; abundance: -; j_gene: TRBJ1-1; v_gene: TRBV20-1; len: 17; CDR3nt: TGCAGTGCTAGTGGGGTAGACAGGGATGTGGAGAACACTGAAGCTTTCTTT; CDR3aa: CSASGVDRDVENTEAFF